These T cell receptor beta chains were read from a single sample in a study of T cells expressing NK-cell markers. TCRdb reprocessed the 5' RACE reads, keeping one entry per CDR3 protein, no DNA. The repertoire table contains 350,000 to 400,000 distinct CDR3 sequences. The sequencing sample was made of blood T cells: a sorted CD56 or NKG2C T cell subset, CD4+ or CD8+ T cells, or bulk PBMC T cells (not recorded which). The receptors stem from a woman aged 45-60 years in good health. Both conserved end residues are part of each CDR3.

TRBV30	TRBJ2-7	CAWSRQGYEQYF
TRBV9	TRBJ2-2	CASSVSSGTTTGELFF
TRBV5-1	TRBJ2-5	CASSLGGQGAKTQYF
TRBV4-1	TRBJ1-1	CASSQVVWGYEAFF
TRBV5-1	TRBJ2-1	CASSLWGGNEQFF
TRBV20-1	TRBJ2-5	CSATSGGRWGETQYF
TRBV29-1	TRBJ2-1	CSLTRSQNEQFF
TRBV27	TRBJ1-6	CASSLIPGLDSYNSPLHF
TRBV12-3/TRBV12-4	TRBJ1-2	CASSPLGNMLGYTF
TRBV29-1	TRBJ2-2	CSAGLASSGELFF
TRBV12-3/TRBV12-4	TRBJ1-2	CASSLAPSGEGYTF
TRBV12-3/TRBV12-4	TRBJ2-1	CASREDRGGGNNEQFF
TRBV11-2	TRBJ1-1	CASSRTEGTEAFF
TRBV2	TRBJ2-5	CASNGGATYQETQYF
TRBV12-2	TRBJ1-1	CASRAGQGEVNTEAFF
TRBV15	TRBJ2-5	CATSRDSVDREGEGETQYF
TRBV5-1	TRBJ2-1	CASSPRLAGESHEQFF
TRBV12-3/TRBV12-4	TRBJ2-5	CASSLRGPQETQYF
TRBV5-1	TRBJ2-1	CASSLVLGRRLENEQFF
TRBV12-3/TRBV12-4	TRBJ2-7	CASRDSVRGNEQYF
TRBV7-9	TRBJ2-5	CASSLSAWETQYF
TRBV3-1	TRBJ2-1	CASRRLAGEFNEQFF
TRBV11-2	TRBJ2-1	CASSPVKGKNNEQFF
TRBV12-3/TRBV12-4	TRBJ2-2	CASSLIRVNGELFF
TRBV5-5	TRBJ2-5	CASSLGVAGGETQYF
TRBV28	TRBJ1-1	CASRGRGFTEAFF
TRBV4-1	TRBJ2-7	CASSQDRVRAGASYEQYF
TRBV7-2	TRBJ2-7	CASSLVSASGSYEQYF
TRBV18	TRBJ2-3	CASSPVVESDTQYF
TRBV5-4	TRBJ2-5	CASTRSGRDWVGQETQYF
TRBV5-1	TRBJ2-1	CASSEWTSGRFRDEQFF
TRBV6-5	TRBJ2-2	CASSGRTTSGRAHHTGELFF
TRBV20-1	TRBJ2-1	CSARDLGRGIINEQFF
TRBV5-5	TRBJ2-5	CASSLRLAGEQETQYF
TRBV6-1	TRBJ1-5	CASSSGTDGNQPQHF
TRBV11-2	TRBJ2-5	CASSFKLAETQYF
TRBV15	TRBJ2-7	CATSRDRVAGAYEQYF
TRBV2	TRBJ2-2	CASSVTRNLNTGELFF
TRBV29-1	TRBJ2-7	CSVGQSSYEQYF
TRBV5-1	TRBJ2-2	CASSLWLAGADGELFF
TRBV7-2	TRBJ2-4	CASSPQSGVGGKNIQYF
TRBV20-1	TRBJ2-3	CSASDSGMSTDTQYF
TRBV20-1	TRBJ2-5	CSASSSGREEETQYF
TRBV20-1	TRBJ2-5	CSARPPDKETQYF
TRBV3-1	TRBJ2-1	CASSLGTSGTSNEQFF
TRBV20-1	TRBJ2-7	CSASRFGGSSSYEQYF
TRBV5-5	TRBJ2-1	CASSFRSSGNEQFF
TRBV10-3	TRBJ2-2	CAISPLSGELFF
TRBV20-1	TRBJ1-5	CSARGQGDQPQHF
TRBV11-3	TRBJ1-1	CASSRPPVAEAFF
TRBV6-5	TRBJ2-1	CASSSSGITEQFF
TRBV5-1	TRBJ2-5	CASSPDRVQETQYF
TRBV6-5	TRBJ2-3	CASSTGGADTQYF
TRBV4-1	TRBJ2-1	CASSQDGVASGRVYNEQFF
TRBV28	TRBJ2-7	CASSLNAGQYF
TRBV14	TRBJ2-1	CASSPHSAGLGLNEQFF
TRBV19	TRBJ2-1	CASRRRGTSGSDEQFF
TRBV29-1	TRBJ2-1	CSGRLAGVSEQFF
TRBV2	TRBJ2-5	CASSESRRYQETQYF
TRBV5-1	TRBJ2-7	CASSGGQLSDEQYF